The 2 T cell receptor beta chains below come from one sample, sequenced in a study of T cell responses to AZD1222 COVID-19 vaccine. Sequencing was performed with immunoSEQ multiplex PCR; in TCRdb, only in-frame clones are kept and a portion is missing. Altogether over 120,000 clones are present, more than 85% being singletons, with the ten largest covering roughly 3.5%. The specimen was peripheral blood, collected 28 days after the second AZD1222 dose. The receptors stem from an adult who received the AZD1222 COVID-19 vaccine.

The chain has TRBV19 and TRBJ1-1; 7 nucleotides align to TRBD1. CDR1 and CDR2 from the germline V gene are LNHDA and SQIVND (reference sequence). The ends lost 4 bases at V and 6 bases at J; junction bases unmatched: 8. This CDR3 is 14 amino acids long. The CDR3, as DNA: TGTGCCAGTAGTACCCAGGGGGTTATAGCTGAAGCTTTCTTT. Its protein product is CASSTQGVIAEAFF.

V and J are TRBV29-1 and TRBJ2-3, with D perhaps TRBD2 (5 bases). Trimming pared 6 bases from V and 3 bases from J, leaving 13 bases between. The CDR3 is made up of 13 amino acids. Germline V gene sequence: CDR1 SQVTM, CDR2 ANQGSEA. The CDR3 spells CSVRAPGTDTQYF. In DNA form, the CDR3 reads TGCAGCGTACGGGCTCCGGGAACAGATACGCAGTATTTT.